This TCR beta chain appears in the sequencing data of a study of identical twins. TCRdb reanalysed the 5' RACE reads using MiXCR and keeps one entry per CDR3 protein. The repertoire holds roughly 720,000 distinct CDR3 sequences, with approximately 18% as singletons. This clonotype was observed a few times. The CDR3 totals 13 residues. Germline lookup yields CDR1 SQVTM and CDR2 ANQGSEA. The sample was also linked to a second study, of T cells expressing NK-cell markers. That study reports: Sorted CD3+CD56+NKG2C+, CD3+CD56+NKG2C- and CD3+CD56-NKG2C+ T-cell subsets were beta-chain profiled.

What was sequenced was PBMCs. This receptor was obtained from a woman aged 18-29 years in good health. The chain links TRBV29-1 to TRBJ2-7, with unresolved D. The CDR3 spells CSASAPGSYEQYF. The CDR3 nucleotides read TGCAGTGCCTCTGCCCCAGGCTCCTACGAGCAGTACTTC.